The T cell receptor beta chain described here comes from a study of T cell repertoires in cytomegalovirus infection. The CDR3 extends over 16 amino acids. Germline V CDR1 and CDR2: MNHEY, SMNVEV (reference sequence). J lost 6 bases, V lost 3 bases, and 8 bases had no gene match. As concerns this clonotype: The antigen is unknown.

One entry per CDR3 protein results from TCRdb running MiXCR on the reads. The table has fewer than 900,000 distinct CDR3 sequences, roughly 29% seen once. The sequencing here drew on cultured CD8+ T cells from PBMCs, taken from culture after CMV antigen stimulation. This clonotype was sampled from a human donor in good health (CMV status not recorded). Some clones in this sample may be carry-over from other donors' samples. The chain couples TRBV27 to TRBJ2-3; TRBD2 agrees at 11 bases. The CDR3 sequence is CASSLGTSGRRDTQYF. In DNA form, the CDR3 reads TGTGCCAGCAGTTTGGGAACTAGCGGGAGACGGGATACGCAGTATTTT.